This note documents a single T cell receptor beta chain sequence. Antigen unknown. This entry belongs to a study of cytomegalovirus exposure and HLA in healthy donors. Study conclusions and caveats: Donors belonging to an Asian-associated ancestry cluster reportedly showed fewer N-insertions in productive TCRs than the approximately 670-donor mean, according to what a later analysis found.

Trimming took 1 base from V and 5 from J, leaving 9 bases between them. The V gene's germline CDR1 is MNHEY and CDR2 SMNVEV (reference sequence). The CDR3 totals 14 residues. The study ran its PCR with 60 Vbeta and 13 Jbeta primers. TCRdb's copy holds only in-frame clones and misses some; the assay was immunoSEQ multiplex PCR. Among around 97,000 clones, approximately 73% were seen once, and the ten largest hold 10% to 13%. V and J are TRBV27 and TRBJ1-5; D is possibly TRBD1 (5 bases). The TCR sequence derives from a woman younger than 35 in good health and CMV-seropositive. Material for sequencing was PBMCs. The CDR3 region is CASSLWAGYQPQHF. CDR3 DNA sequence: TGTGCCAGCAGTTTATGGGCAGGGTATCAGCCCCAGCATTTT.